This TCR beta chain was sequenced during a study of cytomegalovirus exposure and HLA in healthy donors. This CDR3 has 16 amino acids. CDR1 SGHRS and CDR2 YFSETQ come from the germline V gene. V lost 3 bases to trimming and J lost 6 bases; unmatched junction nucleotides: 8. In the PCR, 60 Vbeta and 13 Jbeta primers were used. The protocol was immunoSEQ multiplex PCR, while the TCRdb copy is restricted to in-frame clones and leaves out a portion. Seen here are roughly 110,000 clones, 74% observed once, and the top ten hold approximately 2.2%. The source is a human donor in good health. Sequencing was carried out using PBMCs. The V call is TRBV5-1, the J call TRBJ1-4, with TRBD1 matching 10 bases. The CDR3 sequence is CASSWLGTGVDEKLFF. The CDR3 DNA is TGCGCCAGCAGCTGGCTTGGGACAGGGGTGGATGAAAAACTGTTTTTT.